The 5 T cell receptor beta chains below come from one sample, sequenced in a study of T cells expressing NK-cell markers. TCRdb re-analyzed the 5' RACE reads; it lists each CDR3 protein once, without DNA. Its listing shows some 440,000 distinct CDR3 sequences. Sample: blood T cells: a sorted CD56 or NKG2C T cell subset, CD4+ or CD8+ T cells, or bulk PBMC T cells (not recorded which). Receptors originate from a woman in her 50s in good health.

V usage is TRBV6-1 and J usage is TRBJ1-5; TCRdb designates TRBD1, a call that cannot be tested without DNA. CDR1 MNHNS and CDR2 SASEGT come from the germline V gene. The CDR3 covers 15 residues. CDR3 sequence: CAISGTGGFNQPQHF.

This chain links TRBV12-3 or TRBV12-4 with TRBJ1-5; TCRdb outputs TRBD1, but without DNA this stays unchecked. CDR3 length: 14 amino acids. CDR3 loop: CASRGQGSNQPQHF.

The rearrangement uses TRBV7-9 and TRBJ1-2; the D call from TCRdb, TRBD1, cannot be confirmed without DNA. The CDR3 is made up of 14 amino acids. Germline CDR1 and CDR2: SEHNR and FQNEAQ (reference sequence). CDR3 amino acids: CASSSGQGVDGYTF.

This chain uses TRBV9 with TRBJ2-1; absent DNA, TCRdb's TRBD1 call cannot be checked. From germline, CDR1 is SGDLS and CDR2 YYNGEE. The CDR3 length is 16 residues. The CDR3 loop is CASSPRGGTPNNEQFF.

This chain uses TRBV12-3 or TRBV12-4 with TRBJ1-1. This CDR3 region has 13 residues. CDR3: CASSFSPPVGAFF.